A single sample is the source of the 28 T cell receptor beta chains below, sequenced in a study of OX40 agonist ivuxolimab in advanced cancers. The table came from immunoSEQ multiplex PCR; TCRdb's copy has only in-frame clones and leaves some out. The sample consists of roughly 32,000 clones, roughly 79% of them appearing once. The source was CD4+ or CD8+ T cells sorted from blood, collected in a trial of the OX40 agonist ivuxolimab. The receptors here all came from an adult with an advanced solid tumor such as melanoma, head and neck, liver or kidney cancer.

The chain has TRBV4-1 and TRBJ1-5; possibly TRBD1 for D (6 bases). Germline-derived CDR1 and CDR2 are MGHRA and YSYEKL. This CDR3 has 16 residues. Trimming left V 4 bases short and J 5 bases short, with 18 bases between. The CDR3 nucleotides read TGCGCCAGCAGCCGGCAGGAGGTGGGGGCCGATCAGCCCCAGCATTTT. Its protein product is CASSRQEVGADQPQHF.

This clone was seen just once. V is TRBV28 and J is TRBJ2-5; 10 bases match TRBD2. J lost 1 base, V lost 6 bases, and 2 bases had no gene match. The CDR3 contains 14 residues. The V gene's germline CDR1 is MDHEN and CDR2 SYDVKM. The CDR3 sequence is CASSSSGGQETQYF. CDR3 coding DNA: TGTGCCAGCAGCTCTAGCGGGGGCCAAGAGACCCAGTACTTC.

The rearrangement links TRBV19 to TRBJ1-2, with 9 positions matching TRBD1. V lost 5 bases, J lost 4 bases, and 5 bases stayed unmatched. Germline CDR1 LNHDA, CDR2 SQIVND (reference sequence). The CDR3 has 14 amino acids. Here the CDR3 DNA reads TGTGCCAGTAGTGTCGGACAGGGGTCCTATGGCTACACCTTC. Amino acid sequence: CASSVGQGSYGYTF.

The CDR3: CASSLDGRGNTEAFF. The CDR3 DNA reads TGCGCCAGCAGCTTGGATGGTCGGGGGAACACTGAAGCTTTCTTT. The chain couples TRBV5-1 to TRBJ1-1; D is unresolved. V lost 0 bases and J lost 1, with 10 bases in between. There are 15 residues in the CDR3. CDR1 and CDR2 (germline): SGHRS, YFSETQ.

The chain employs TRBV5-1 and TRBJ1-1, with D unresolved. V lost 5 bases and J lost 10, with 18 bases in between. This CDR3 spans 13 amino acids. Per germline, CDR1 SGHRS and CDR2 YFSETQ. The CDR3 DNA follows: TGCGCCAGCAGGCAAACCAGGATGTCTGGAGCTTTCTTT. This sequence encodes CASRQTRMSGAFF. The complete variable domain, with remaining parts taken from reference TRBV5-1 and TRBJ1-1, reads KAGVTQTPRYLIKTRGQQVTLSCSPISGHRSVSWYQQTPGQGLQFLFEYFSETQRNKGNFPGRFSGRQFSNSRSEMNVSTLELGDSALYLCASRQTRMSGAFFGQGTRLTVV.

This clone was counted a single time. The chain carries TRBV7-3 and TRBJ2-1; weak D call: TRBD2 (6 bases). Trimming stripped 2 bases from V and 4 bases from J, with 15 bases between. The CDR3 covers 16 residues. Germline lookup yields CDR1 SGHTA and CDR2 FQGTGA. The CDR3 protein is CASSLGRTGRYNEQFF. The DNA for the CDR3 is TGTGCCAGCAGCTTAGGGAGGACCGGCAGATACAATGAGCAGTTCTTC.

The rearrangement joins TRBV9 to TRBJ2-2; 12 bases agree with TRBD2. The trim removed 3 bases at V and 4 bases at J, leaving 10 bases unmatched. The CDR3 totals 18 residues. Looked up from germline, CDR1 is SGDLS and CDR2 is YYNGEE. The CDR3 sequence: CASSEPQTSGGVTGELFF. CDR3 sequence (DNA): TGTGCCAGCAGCGAGCCCCAGACTAGCGGGGGTGTCACCGGGGAGCTGTTTTTT.

The V call is TRBV5-1, the J call TRBJ1-3, with D possibly being TRBD1 (5 bases). This CDR3 is built from 15 residues. Germline assignment: CDR1 SGHRS and CDR2 YFSETQ. The germline V and J ends were trimmed by 3 bases and 0 bases, with 10 bases remaining between them. CDR3 nucleotides: TGCGCCAGCAGCTCCATGGGGGTCTCTGGAAACACCATATATTTT. Its protein is CASSSMGVSGNTIYF.

CDR3 DNA sequence: TGTGCCAGCAGCACCCTTAGCGGGGGGGCGGGAGAGCAGTTCTTC. Encoded protein: CASSTLSGGAGEQFF. The chain carries TRBV7-3 and TRBJ2-1, with 11 bases lining up with TRBD2. CDR3 size: 15 residues. J was trimmed by 10 bases and V by 5 bases; bases with no gene match: 10. CDR1 and CDR2 from the germline V gene are SGHTA and FQGTGA.

This chain connects TRBV5-6 to TRBJ2-1; 9 nucleotides agree with TRBD1. There are 17 residues in the CDR3. Germline lookup yields CDR1 SGHDT and CDR2 YYEEEE. Unmatched junction bases numbered 11, after V lost 4 bases and J lost 3 bases. The CDR3 region is CASSVELRDRDYNEQFF. The CDR3 bases are TGTGCCAGCAGCGTCGAGCTCCGGGACAGGGACTACAATGAGCAGTTCTTC.

This chain connects TRBV5-1 to TRBJ2-3; 7 nucleotides agree with TRBD1. V dropped 0 bases and J dropped 2; count of bases not matched to a gene: 3. The CDR3 contains 15 residues. CDR1 and CDR2 from the germline V gene are SGHRS and YFSETQ. CDR3 sequence: CASSLEGAPTDTQYF. DNA for the CDR3: TGCGCCAGCAGCTTGGAGGGGGCTCCCACAGATACGCAGTATTTT.

This clone was found a few times. This rearrangement joins TRBV9 to TRBJ1-3, with D tentatively TRBD1 (5 bases). V was clipped by 0 bases and J by 2 bases, with 12 bases between them. Germline CDR1 is SGDLS and CDR2 is YYNGEE. The CDR3 loop spans 16 amino acids. CDR3 protein: CASSVGGGGAGNTIYF. Written as DNA, the CDR3 is TGTGCCAGCAGCGTAGGTGGTGGGGGAGCTGGAAACACCATATATTTT.

This clone was observed a few times. This chain uses TRBV7-6 with TRBJ1-1; D unresolved. The CDR3 contains 13 residues. V was clipped by 1 base and J by 3 bases, with 6 bases between them. Germline loops: CDR1 SGHVS, CDR2 FNYEAQ. The CDR3 coding sequence is TGTGCCAGCAGCTTAGGGGCGTACACTGAAGCTTTCTTT. This codes for CASSLGAYTEAFF.

The V call is TRBV6-1, the J call TRBJ1-2, with D uncertain. Germline-derived CDR1 and CDR2 are MNHNS and SASEGT. This CDR3 comprises 13 residues. The germline V and J ends were trimmed by 5 bases and 3 bases, with 10 bases remaining between them. The CDR3 DNA sequence: TGTGCCAGCAGTTCAGGCTTCGACTATGGCTACACCTTC. This sequence encodes CASSSGFDYGYTF.

The V call is TRBV18, the J call TRBJ2-5; D is unresolved. Germline V CDR1 and CDR2: KGHSH, LQKENI. V lost 3 bases and J lost 5, with 13 bases in between. This CDR3 comprises 14 residues. This CDR3 is CASSPIACHETQYF. Here the CDR3 DNA reads TGTGCCAGCTCACCGATAGCTTGTCATGAGACCCAGTACTTC.

The chain links TRBV10-1 to TRBJ2-4, with 8 nucleotides matching TRBD2. With V trimmed by 6 bases and J by 8 bases, 15 bases remained unmatched. The CDR3 consists of 16 residues. Germline-derived CDR1 and CDR2 are WNHNN and SYGVQD (reference sequence). CDR3: CASRDAGTSSGYIQYF. CDR3 coding DNA: TGCGCCAGCAGAGACGCCGGGACTAGTTCAGGGTACATTCAGTACTTC.

This clone was seen only a few times. The gene calls are TRBV6-6 and TRBJ1-5; D gene uncertain. Germline loops: CDR1 MNHNY, CDR2 SVGAGI (reference sequence). The CDR3 is 15 residues long. V lost 6 bases and J 0 bases, leaving 12 bases between the germline ends. In DNA, the CDR3 is TGTGCCAGCAGCCGCCTCCAGAATAGCAATCAGCCCCAGCATTTT. Translating it yields CASSRLQNSNQPQHF.

This chain links TRBV4-2 with TRBJ1-4; 7 nucleotides align to TRBD1. The CDR3 loop spans 12 amino acids. Trimming cost V 4 bases and J 13 bases; bases outside gene matches: 6. Germline lookup yields CDR1 LGHNA and CDR2 YNFKEQ. CDR3 region: CASSPDRVALFF. The CDR3 DNA reads TGTGCCAGCAGCCCTGACAGGGTGGCACTGTTTTTT.

The chain uses TRBV5-1 and TRBJ2-1; 13 bases match TRBD2. From germline, CDR1 is SGHRS and CDR2 YFSETQ. The CDR3 loop spans 16 amino acids. Trimming at V came to 5 bases and at J to 6 bases, leaving 8 bases not matched to a gene. CDR3 loop: CASRTTSGRAGNEQFF. Here the CDR3 DNA reads TGCGCCAGCAGAACAACTAGCGGGAGGGCCGGCAATGAGCAGTTCTTC.

The chain uses TRBV6-5 and TRBJ2-7; D is uncertain. V dropped 0 bases and J dropped 2 bases, with 14 bases sitting between them. The CDR3 has 16 amino acids. Germline loops: CDR1 MNHEY, CDR2 SVGAGI. The CDR3, as DNA: TGTGCCAGCAGTTACTCCGAGGCAGGTGGGACCTACGAGCAGTACTTC. This sequence encodes CASSYSEAGGTYEQYF.

This clone has only one observation. The rearrangement uses TRBV19 and TRBJ2-7; 8 bases agree with TRBD1. Trimming cost V 3 bases and J 0 bases; bases outside gene matches: 4. Germline V gene data show CDR1 as LNHDA and CDR2 as SQIVND (reference sequence). The CDR3 sequence is 15 residues long. DNA of the CDR3: TGTGCCAGTAGTATTCCCGGGACAGGCTCCTACGAGCAGTACTTC. Translating gives CASSIPGTGSYEQYF.

The J gene is TRBJ1-2, the V gene TRBV7-2; 9 bases fit TRBD1. CDR1 and CDR2 (germline): SGHTA, FQGNSA. This CDR3 contains 17 residues. The V and J ends lost 1 base and 3 bases, in that order; junction bases with no gene match: 9. The CDR3 DNA reads TGTGCCAGCAGCTTAGTGTCGGGACAGGGTGCCCACTATGGCTACACCTTC. This gives the protein CASSLVSGQGAHYGYTF.

The J gene is TRBJ2-7, the V gene TRBV4-2, with D tentatively TRBD1 (5 bases). The CDR3 has 14 residues. Trimming removed 3 bases at V and 0 bases at J, with 9 bases between. Germline assignment: CDR1 LGHNA and CDR2 YNFKEQ. CDR3 nucleotides: TGTGCCAGCAGCCAGGGGCCGGCCTCCTACGAGCAGTACTTC. This encodes CASSQGPASYEQYF.

This clone showed up just a few times. The CDR3: CASKKGLNNQPQHF. In DNA, the CDR3 is TGTGCCAGCAAAAAGGGACTGAACAATCAGCCCCAGCATTTT. V is TRBV2 and J is TRBJ1-5, with D maybe TRBD1 (5 bases). V gave up 7 bases and J gave up 3 bases, with 13 bases separating them. CDR3 length: 14 residues. The germline V gene has CDR1 SNHLY and CDR2 FYNNEI. The whole variable domain, filled in from reference TRBV2 and TRBJ1-5, reads EPEVTQTPSHQVTQMGQEVILRCVPISNHLYFYWYRQILGQKVEFLVSFYNNEISEKSEIFDDQFSVERPDGSNFTLKIRSTKLEDSAMYFCASKKGLNNQPQHFGDGTRLSIL.

The chain uses TRBV5-1 and TRBJ1-1, with D possibly TRBD1 on 6 matching bases. The CDR3 spans 15 residues. Germline CDR1 is SGHRS and CDR2 is YFSETQ. Trimming shortened V by 1 base and J by 1 base, and 11 bases separated the two germline ends. CDR3 residues: CASSLTGSPNTEAFF. The CDR3 DNA follows: TGCGCCAGCAGCTTGACAGGGTCGCCGAACACTGAAGCTTTCTTT.

The V gene is TRBV7-3, the J gene TRBJ2-2; TRBD2 matches 9 bases. CDR1 and CDR2 from the germline V gene are SGHTA and FQGTGA. The J segment lost 5 bases and the V segment lost 2 bases, leaving 12 bases of the junction unmatched. The CDR3 spans 18 residues. The CDR3 here is CASSLRGSGRGGTGELFF. DNA for the CDR3: TGTGCCAGCAGCTTACGAGGTAGCGGGAGAGGAGGGACCGGGGAGCTGTTTTTT.

The V and J genes are TRBV28 and TRBJ2-3, with no clear D. The V gene lost 4 bases and the J gene lost 2 bases, with 1 base spanning the gap. Germline CDR1 MDHEN, CDR2 SYDVKM. The CDR3 sequence is 11 residues long. The CDR3 DNA reads as TGTGCCAGCAGTTACACAGATACGCAGTATTTT. Encoded protein: CASSYTDTQYF.

The table lists this clone with a count of one. The rearrangement joins TRBV6-1 to TRBJ2-4; weak D call: TRBD2 (5 bases). The CDR3 is made up of 15 amino acids. V lost 4 bases, J lost 5 bases, and 15 bases lay in between. Germline CDR1 is MNHNS and CDR2 is SASEGT. The CDR3 here is CASSVEGRSQNIQYF. The DNA for the CDR3 is TGTGCCAGCAGTGTAGAGGGAAGGAGCCAAAACATTCAGTACTTC.